This passage covers 23 T cell receptor beta chains from one sample sequenced in a study of shared clonotypes between healthy human individuals. Data came from immunoSEQ multiplex PCR; TCRdb stores just in-frame clones and leaves some out. This table has fewer than 3 million clones, around 93% appearing once. Sequencing was done on a sample of naive CD4+ T cells from PBMCs. Documented subset: CD45RA+ positively selected. These receptors were obtained from a man between 18 and 35 years old in good health. Some clones in this sample may be carry-over from other donors' samples.

The CDR3 protein is CASSSTSVSSDTQYF. The CDR3 bases are TGTGCCAGCAGCTCGACTAGCGTTAGCTCAGATACGCAGTATTTT. The V call is TRBV5-5, the J call TRBJ2-3; 8 positions match TRBD2. The CDR3 is made up of 15 amino acids. V gave up 3 bases and J gave up 4 bases; unmatched junction bases: 7. Germline CDR1 and CDR2: SGHKS and YYEKEE (reference sequence).

The genes are TRBV11-2 and TRBJ2-7, with D possibly being TRBD1 (5 bases). This CDR3 comprises 17 residues. V lost 0 bases to trimming and J lost 5 bases, with 20 bases between them. Germline loops: CDR1 SGHAT, CDR2 FQNNGV. The CDR3 bases are TGTGCCAGCAGCTTAGATCGGTGGCAGGGAAAGTGGGACGAGCAGTACTTC. This gives the protein CASSLDRWQGKWDEQYF.

The chain joins TRBV15 to TRBJ2-7; D may be TRBD1 (6 bases). V was cut by 1 base and J by 5 bases, with 15 bases left in between. Germline V lookup: CDR1 LNHNV, CDR2 YYDKDF (reference sequence). The CDR3 covers 15 residues. The CDR3 spells CATSRARPHRDEQYF. For the CDR3, the DNA is TGTGCCACCAGCAGAGCGCGACCCCACAGGGACGAGCAGTACTTC.

This sequence joins TRBV9 and TRBJ1-4; TRBD1 is a possible D gene (5 bases). V dropped 2 bases and J dropped 4 bases, with 9 bases sitting between them. Germline lookup yields CDR1 SGDLS and CDR2 YYNGEE. The CDR3 is 14 amino acids. CDR3 sequence: CASSVSQGNEKLFF. Written as DNA, the CDR3 is TGTGCCAGCAGCGTTAGCCAGGGTAATGAAAAACTGTTTTTT.

The rearrangement joins TRBV7-2 to TRBJ1-5; D gene unclear. Germline V gene sequence: CDR1 SGHTA, CDR2 FQGNSA. This CDR3 region has 12 residues. Trimming took off 1 base at V and 6 bases at J, with 4 bases between the two ends. This chain's CDR3 is CASSLGVQPQHF. The CDR3 DNA sequence: TGTGCCAGCAGCTTAGGGGTTCAGCCCCAGCATTTT.

This chain connects TRBV9 to TRBJ2-3; 11 nucleotides match TRBD2. Per germline, CDR1 SGDLS and CDR2 YYNGEE. V lost 3 bases and J lost 4; bases outside the gene matches: 4. This CDR3 has 15 amino acids. The CDR3 here is CASSAGTSGPDTQYF. As DNA, the CDR3 is TGTGCCAGCAGCGCCGGGACTAGCGGCCCAGATACGCAGTATTTT.

This chain joins TRBV5-1 and TRBJ2-1; D could derive from TRBD1 or TRBD2 (5 bases each). The germline V gene has CDR1 SGHRS and CDR2 YFSETQ. The length of the CDR3 is 16 residues. V lost 4 bases to trimming and J lost 2 bases, with 16 bases between them. In nucleotides, the CDR3 is TGCGCCAGCAGCCTTCGGGGCGGTGGGGCCTACAATGAGCAGTTCTTC. This translates into CASSLRGGGAYNEQFF.

The chain uses TRBV27 and TRBJ2-7; no firm D call. CDR3 size: 14 residues. In germline, CDR1 is MNHEY, CDR2 SMNVEV (reference sequence). V lost 2 bases and J 5 bases, leaving 13 bases between the germline ends. The DNA of the CDR3 is TGTGCCAGCAGTTTAGCCCCCCCTAGTAACGAGCAGTACTTC. It codes for CASSLAPPSNEQYF.

DNA of the CDR3: TGCGCCAGCAGCTTGGTTTGGAGGCCGGGGGCCAAAAACATTCAGTACTTC. This translates into CASSLVWRPGAKNIQYF. This sequence joins TRBV5-1 and TRBJ2-4; D may be TRBD2 (5 bases). The CDR3 sequence is 17 residues long. The ends were cut back, 0 bases at V and 1 base at J, with 14 bases in the middle. Per germline, CDR1 SGHRS and CDR2 YFSETQ.

The chain is built from TRBV28 and TRBJ2-7; D might be TRBD1 or TRBD2, each matching 5 bases. The CDR3 consists of 17 residues. Germline V gene lookup returns CDR1 MDHEN and CDR2 SYDVKM. Trimming took off 5 bases at V and 2 bases at J, with 22 bases between the two ends. The CDR3 DNA sequence: TGTGCCAGCAGTCCGAGGGGAGTAGGGACCCGACCCTACGAGCAGTACTTC. Protein sequence: CASSPRGVGTRPYEQYF.

CDR3 sequence reads: CASSLVRGLGSQYF. The DNA for the CDR3 is TGTGCCAGCAGCTTAGTGAGAGGCCTGGGTTCGCAGTACTTC. The chain employs TRBV7-8 and TRBJ2-7, with no clear D. CDR1 and CDR2 (germline): SGHVS, FQNEAQ. Trimming removed 1 base from V and 9 bases from J, with 16 bases in between. The length of the CDR3 is 14 residues.

The rearrangement links TRBV9 to TRBJ2-1; the D gene is possibly TRBD1 (5 bases). The V end was cut by 0 bases, the J end by 5 bases, with 9 bases between. This CDR3 region has 14 residues. Per germline, CDR1 SGDLS and CDR2 YYNGEE. The chain's CDR3 is CASSVGGYNNEQFF. The CDR3 bases are TGTGCCAGCAGCGTAGGGGGCTATAACAATGAGCAGTTCTTC.

The chain combines TRBV13 with TRBJ1-2; D is ambiguous. Germline V gene data show CDR1 as PRHDT and CDR2 as FYEKMQ (reference sequence). V was shortened by 5 bases and J by 5 bases, with 12 bases between the two germline ends. The CDR3 contains 13 residues. For the CDR3, the DNA is TGTGCCAGCAGCACGACCCCCACATATGGCTACACCTTC. It is translated as CASSTTPTYGYTF. The full variable domain, completed using reference TRBV13 and TRBJ1-2, is AAGVIQSPRHLIKEKRETATLKCYPIPRHDTVYWYQQGPGQDPQFLISFYEKMQSDKGSIPDRFSAQQFSDYHSELNMSSLELGDSALYFCASSTTPTYGYTFGSGTRLTVV.

CDR3 protein: CASSLRPSRWGGELFF. CDR3 nucleotide sequence: TGTGCCAGCAGTTTAAGGCCTAGCCGGTGGGGCGGGGAGCTGTTTTTT. The chain couples TRBV28 to TRBJ2-2; D might be TRBD2 (5 bases). The ends were cut back, 2 bases at V and 7 bases at J, with 17 bases in the middle. In germline, CDR1 is MDHEN, CDR2 SYDVKM. The length of the CDR3 is 16 residues.

The chain carries TRBV18 and TRBJ2-1; TRBD1 matches 9 bases. CDR3 size: 16 residues. In germline, CDR1 is KGHSH, CDR2 LQKENI. V shed 5 bases, J shed 6 bases, and the junction held 11 bases outside the gene matches. The CDR3 coding sequence is TGTGCCAGCTCAACGATAGGGACAGGGCTGCGCAATGAGCAGTTCTTC. This gives the protein CASSTIGTGLRNEQFF.

The chain carries TRBV28 and TRBJ2-1; 8 nucleotides align to TRBD1. From germline, CDR1 is MDHEN and CDR2 SYDVKM. This CDR3 has 14 residues. J was trimmed by 7 bases and V by 6 bases; bases with no gene match: 8. The CDR3 here is CASSSPDRGNEQFF. Here the CDR3 DNA reads TGTGCCAGCAGCTCCCCTGACAGGGGTAATGAGCAGTTCTTC.

This chain uses TRBV25-1 with TRBJ2-3, with D perhaps matching TRBD2 (6 bases). V was shortened by 7 bases and J by 3 bases, with 11 bases between the two germline ends. This CDR3 region has 13 residues. The V gene's germline CDR1 is MGHDK and CDR2 SYGVNS. This chain's CDR3 is CASIAGGTDTQYF. Written as DNA, the CDR3 is TGTGCCAGCATCGCCGGGGGTACAGATACGCAGTATTTT. The complete variable domain, with remaining parts taken from reference TRBV25-1 and TRBJ2-3, reads EADIYQTPRYLVIGTGKKITLECSQTMGHDKMYWYQQDPGMELHLIHYSYGVNSTEKGDLSSESTVSRIRTEHFPLTLESARPSHTSQYLCASIAGGTDTQYFGPGTRLTVL.

This chain uses TRBV6-5 with TRBJ1-1; a weak D match, TRBD1 (6 bases). CDR3 size: 15 residues. Trimming shortened V by 7 bases and J by 1 base, and 16 bases separated the two germline ends. CDR1 and CDR2 from the germline V gene are MNHEY and SVGAGI. The CDR3 sequence is CASKTTGLGNTEAFF. DNA of the CDR3: TGTGCCAGCAAAACGACAGGTCTGGGGAACACTGAAGCTTTCTTT.

The chain couples TRBV27 to TRBJ2-3; D is undetermined. From germline, CDR1 is MNHEY and CDR2 SMNVEV (reference sequence). The CDR3 length is 15 residues. Trimming cost V 6 bases and J 2 bases, with 15 bases left between them. CDR3 region: CASRPSEFYTDTQYF. In DNA, the CDR3 is TGTGCCAGCAGACCATCGGAGTTCTACACAGATACGCAGTATTTT.

Concerning this clone itself: Other DNA sequences in the sample encode the same CDR3. The chain combines TRBV7-2 with TRBJ2-7; no definite D call. This CDR3 comprises 11 residues. CDR1 and CDR2 from the germline V gene are SGHTA and FQGNSA. The V gene lost 4 bases and the J gene lost 4 bases, with 5 bases spanning the gap. The CDR3 DNA follows: TGTGCCAGCAGCTCAAATTACGAGCAGTACTTC. It specifies CASSSNYEQYF.

V and J are TRBV6-1 and TRBJ2-1; 13 bases match TRBD2. After removal of 6 bases from V and 4 bases from J, the junction contained 0 bases not matched to a gene. The CDR3 totals 14 residues. Looked up from germline, CDR1 is MNHNS and CDR2 is SASEGT. CDR3 sequence (DNA): TGTGCCAGCAGGACTAGCGGGGGGTACAATGAGCAGTTCTTC. Its translation: CASRTSGGYNEQFF.

The chain links TRBV5-5 to TRBJ1-2, with 8 bases aligning to TRBD1. V gave up 4 bases and J gave up 3 bases; unmatched junction bases: 8. The CDR3 length is 15 residues. From germline, CDR1 is SGHKS and CDR2 YYEKEE (reference sequence). CDR3 region: CASSKYRGLDYGYTF. CDR3 DNA: TGTGCCAGCAGCAAATACAGGGGGTTGGACTATGGCTACACCTTC.

As for this clone: The same CDR3 can be traced to other DNA sequences in this sample. The chain employs TRBV5-1 and TRBJ2-7; no firm D call. Germline V gene lookup returns CDR1 SGHRS and CDR2 YFSETQ. V was trimmed by 2 bases and J by 4 bases, leaving 4 bases between them. CDR3 length: 11 amino acids. The DNA of the CDR3 is TGCGCCAGCAGCTTAGCTTACGAGCAGTACTTC. Residues: CASSLAYEQYF.